A single TCR beta chain is shown here with its context. Per the original methods: Estimated nucleated cell counts came from reference gene primer amplification. TCRdb's copy holds only in-frame clones and misses some; the assay was immunoSEQ multiplex PCR. That table furnishes V, J and clone size, whereas the DNA furnished D and trimming. This table holds about 130,000 clones, about 86% found once. The sample is drawn from a study of blood T cell repertoires in COVID-19. Study as a whole: Both acute and convalescent COVID-19 samples were obtained from the United States, Italy and Spain. Sample material is recorded as cDNA or gDNA derived from T cells, B-cell-depleted T cells, or PBMCs.

The sequenced material came from peripheral blood. This TCR came from a woman older than 75 with acute or convalescent COVID-19.

The CDR3 nucleotides are TGTGCCAGCAGTTCCGGGACAGGGGGGACTTACGAGCAGTACTTC. Translated, it gives CASSSGTGGTYEQYF. The rearrangement uses TRBV13 and TRBJ2-7, with 11 bases fitting TRBD1. The V gene end was trimmed by 6 bases and the J gene end by 4 bases; junction bases not matched to a gene: 8. The CDR3 is 15 amino acids. Germline CDR1 is PRHDT and CDR2 is FYEKMQ (reference sequence).